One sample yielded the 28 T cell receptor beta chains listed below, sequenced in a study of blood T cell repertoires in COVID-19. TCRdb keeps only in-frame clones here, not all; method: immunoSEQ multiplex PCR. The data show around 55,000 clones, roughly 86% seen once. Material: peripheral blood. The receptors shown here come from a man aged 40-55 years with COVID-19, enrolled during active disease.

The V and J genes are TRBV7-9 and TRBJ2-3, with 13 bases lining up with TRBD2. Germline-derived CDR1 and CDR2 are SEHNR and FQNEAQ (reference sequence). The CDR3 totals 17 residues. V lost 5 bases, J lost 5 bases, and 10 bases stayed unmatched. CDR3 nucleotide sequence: TGTGCCAGCAGCCTCACTAGCGGGAGGGCCGATAAAGATACGCAGTATTTT. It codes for CASSLTSGRADKDTQYF.

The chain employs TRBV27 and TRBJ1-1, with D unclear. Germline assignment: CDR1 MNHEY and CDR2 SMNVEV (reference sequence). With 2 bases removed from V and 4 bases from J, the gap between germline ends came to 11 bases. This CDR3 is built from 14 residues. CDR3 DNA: TGTGCCAGCAGTTTAGGGCCGACATTCACTGAAGCTTTCTTT. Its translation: CASSLGPTFTEAFF.

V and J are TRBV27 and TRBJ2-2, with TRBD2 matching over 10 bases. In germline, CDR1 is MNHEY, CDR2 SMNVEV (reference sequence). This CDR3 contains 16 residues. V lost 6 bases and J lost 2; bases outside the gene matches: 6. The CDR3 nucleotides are TGTGCCAGCAGCGGTACTAGCGGGATAAACACCGGGGAGCTGTTTTTT. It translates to CASSGTSGINTGELFF.

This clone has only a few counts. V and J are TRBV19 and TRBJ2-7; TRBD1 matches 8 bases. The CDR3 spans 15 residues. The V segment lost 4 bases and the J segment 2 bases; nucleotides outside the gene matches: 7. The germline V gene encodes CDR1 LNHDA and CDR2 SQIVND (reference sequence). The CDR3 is CASSTQAGGPYEQYF. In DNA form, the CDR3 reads TGTGCCAGTAGTACCCAAGCAGGGGGCCCCTACGAGCAGTACTTC. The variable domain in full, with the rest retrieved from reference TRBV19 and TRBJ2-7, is DGGITQSPKYLFRKEGQNVTLSCEQNLNHDAMYWYRQDPGQGLRLIYYSQIVNDFQKGDIAEGYSVSREKKESFPLTVTSAQKNPTAFYLCASSTQAGGPYEQYFGPGTRLTVT.

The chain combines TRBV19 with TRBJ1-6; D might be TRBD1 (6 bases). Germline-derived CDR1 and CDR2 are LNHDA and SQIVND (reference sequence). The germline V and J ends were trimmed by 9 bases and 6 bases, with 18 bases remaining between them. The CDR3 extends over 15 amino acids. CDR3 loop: CARGGAWTCNSPLHF. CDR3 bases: TGTGCCAGGGGGGGGGCCTGGACCTGTAATTCACCCCTCCACTTT.

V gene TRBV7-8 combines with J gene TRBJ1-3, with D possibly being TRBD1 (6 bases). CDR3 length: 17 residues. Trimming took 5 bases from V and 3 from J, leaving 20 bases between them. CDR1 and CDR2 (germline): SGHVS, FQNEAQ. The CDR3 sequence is CASSPPAGRGSGNTIYF. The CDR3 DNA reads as TGTGCCAGCAGCCCGCCGGCGGGCAGGGGAAGTGGAAACACCATATATTTT. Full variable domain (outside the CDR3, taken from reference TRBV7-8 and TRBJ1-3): GAGVSQSPRYKVAKRGQDVALRCDPISGHVSLFWYQQALGQGPEFLTYFQNEAQLDKSGLPSDRFFAERPEGSVSTLKIQRTQQEDSAVYLCASSPPAGRGSGNTIYFGEGSWLTVV.

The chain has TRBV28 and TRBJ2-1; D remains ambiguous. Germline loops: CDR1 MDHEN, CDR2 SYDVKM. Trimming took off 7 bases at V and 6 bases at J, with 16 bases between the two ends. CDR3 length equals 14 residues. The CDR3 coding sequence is TGTGCCAGCACCCCGGGTTTGGTTTTCAATGAGCAGTTCTTC. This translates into CASTPGLVFNEQFF.

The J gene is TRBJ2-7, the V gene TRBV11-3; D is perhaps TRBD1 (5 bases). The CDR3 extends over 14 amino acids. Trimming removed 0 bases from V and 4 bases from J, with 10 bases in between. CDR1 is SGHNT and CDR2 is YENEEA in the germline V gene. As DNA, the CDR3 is TGTGCCAGCAGCTTAGAGGCCAGGGTTTACGAGCAGTACTTC. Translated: CASSLEARVYEQYF.

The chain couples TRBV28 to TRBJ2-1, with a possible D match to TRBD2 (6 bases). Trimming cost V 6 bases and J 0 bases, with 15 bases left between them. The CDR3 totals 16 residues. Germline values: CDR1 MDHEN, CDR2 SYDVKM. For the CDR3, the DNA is TGTGCCAGCAGCTCCCAACGGGGGAGCTCCTACAATGAGCAGTTCTTC. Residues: CASSSQRGSSYNEQFF.

This CDR3 reads CASSQEAATYEQYF. CDR3 coding DNA: TGCGCCAGCAGTCAAGAGGCGGCTACCTACGAGCAGTACTTC. J is TRBJ2-7 and V is TRBV23-1; D unclear. TRBV23-1 is known as an ORF, though its function is uncertain. Between the trimmed V and J ends, which lost 2 bases and 2 bases, there was a span of 10 bases. The CDR3 is made up of 14 amino acids.

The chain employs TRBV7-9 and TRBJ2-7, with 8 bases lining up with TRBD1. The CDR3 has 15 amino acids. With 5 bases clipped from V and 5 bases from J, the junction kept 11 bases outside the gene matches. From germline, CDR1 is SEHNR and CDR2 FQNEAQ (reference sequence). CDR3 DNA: TGTGCCAGCAGCCCACCGCAGGGGGCTAGCGACGAGCAGTACTTC. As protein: CASSPPQGASDEQYF.

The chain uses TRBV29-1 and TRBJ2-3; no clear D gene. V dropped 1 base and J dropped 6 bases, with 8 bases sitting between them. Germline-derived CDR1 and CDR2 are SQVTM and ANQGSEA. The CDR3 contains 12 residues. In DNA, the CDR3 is TGCAGCGTTGAAGGTTCAGGCGATACGCAGTATTTT. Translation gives CSVEGSGDTQYF.

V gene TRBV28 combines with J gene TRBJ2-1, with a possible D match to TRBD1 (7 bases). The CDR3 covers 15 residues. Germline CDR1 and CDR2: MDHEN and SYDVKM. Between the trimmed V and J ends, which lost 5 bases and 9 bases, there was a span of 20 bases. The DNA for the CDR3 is TGTGCCAGCAGTCTCACAGGGGCAACCGGGAGTGAGCAGTTCTTC. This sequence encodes CASSLTGATGSEQFF. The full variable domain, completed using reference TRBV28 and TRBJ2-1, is DVKVTQSSRYLVKRTGEKVFLECVQDMDHENMFWYRQDPGLGLRLIYFSYDVKMKEKGDIPEGYSVSREKKERFSLILESASTNQTSMYLCASSLTGATGSEQFFGPGTRLTVL.

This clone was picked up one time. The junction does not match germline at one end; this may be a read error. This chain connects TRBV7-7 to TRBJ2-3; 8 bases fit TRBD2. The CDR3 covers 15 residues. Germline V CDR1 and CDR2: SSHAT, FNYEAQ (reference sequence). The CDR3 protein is CASSSTSGPTDTQYF. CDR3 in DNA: TGTGCTAGCAGCTCAACTAGCGGCCCCACAGATACGCAGTATTTT.

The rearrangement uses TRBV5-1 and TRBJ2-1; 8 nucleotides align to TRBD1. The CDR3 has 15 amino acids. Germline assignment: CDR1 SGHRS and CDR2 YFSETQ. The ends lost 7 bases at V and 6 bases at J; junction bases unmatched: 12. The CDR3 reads CASHTGTGISNEQFF. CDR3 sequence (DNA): TGCGCCAGCCATACAGGGACAGGAATTAGCAATGAGCAGTTCTTC. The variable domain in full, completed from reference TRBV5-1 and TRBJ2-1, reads KAGVTQTPRYLIKTRGQQVTLSCSPISGHRSVSWYQQTPGQGLQFLFEYFSETQRNKGNFPGRFSGRQFSNSRSEMNVSTLELGDSALYLCASHTGTGISNEQFFGPGTRLTVL.

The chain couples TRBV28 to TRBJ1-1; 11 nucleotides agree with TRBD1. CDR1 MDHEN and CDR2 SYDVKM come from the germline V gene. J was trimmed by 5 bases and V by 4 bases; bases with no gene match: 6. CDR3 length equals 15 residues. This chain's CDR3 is CASSYSGTGGTEAFF. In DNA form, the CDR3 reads TGTGCCAGCAGTTACTCCGGGACAGGGGGTACTGAAGCTTTCTTT.

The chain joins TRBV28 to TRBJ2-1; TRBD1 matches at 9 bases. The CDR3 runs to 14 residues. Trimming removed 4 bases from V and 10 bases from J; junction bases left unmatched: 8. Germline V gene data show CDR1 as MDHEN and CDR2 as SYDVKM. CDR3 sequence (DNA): TGTGCCAGCAGTTCATCTCCGGGACAGGGCGAGCAGTTCTTC. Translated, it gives CASSSSPGQGEQFF.

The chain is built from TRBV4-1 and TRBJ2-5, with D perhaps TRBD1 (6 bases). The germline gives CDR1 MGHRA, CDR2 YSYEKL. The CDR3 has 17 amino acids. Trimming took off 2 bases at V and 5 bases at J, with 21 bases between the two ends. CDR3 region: CASSQPPFRGERETQYF. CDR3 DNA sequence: TGCGCCAGCAGCCAACCTCCCTTCAGGGGCGAGAGGGAGACCCAGTACTTC.

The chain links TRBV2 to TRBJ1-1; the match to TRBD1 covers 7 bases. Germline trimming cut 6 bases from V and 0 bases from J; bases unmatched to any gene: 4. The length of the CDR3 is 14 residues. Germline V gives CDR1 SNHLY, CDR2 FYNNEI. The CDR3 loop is CASRPGTVNTEAFF. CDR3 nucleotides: TGTGCCAGCAGACCCGGGACAGTGAACACTGAAGCTTTCTTT.

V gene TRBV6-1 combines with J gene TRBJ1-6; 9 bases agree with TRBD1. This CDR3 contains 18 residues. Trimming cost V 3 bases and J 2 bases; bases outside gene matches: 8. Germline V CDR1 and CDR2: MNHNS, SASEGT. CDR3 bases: TGTGCCAGCAGTGACAGAGGGACAGGGTCCCCCTATAATTCACCCCTCCACTTT. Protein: CASSDRGTGSPYNSPLHF.

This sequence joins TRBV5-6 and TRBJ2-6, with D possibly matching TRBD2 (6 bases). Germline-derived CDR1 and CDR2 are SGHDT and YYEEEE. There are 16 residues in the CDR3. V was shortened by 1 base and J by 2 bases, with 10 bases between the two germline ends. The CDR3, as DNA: TGTGCCAGCAGCTTGCCCGGGGGTACTGGGGCCAACGTCCTGACTTTC. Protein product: CASSLPGGTGANVLTF.

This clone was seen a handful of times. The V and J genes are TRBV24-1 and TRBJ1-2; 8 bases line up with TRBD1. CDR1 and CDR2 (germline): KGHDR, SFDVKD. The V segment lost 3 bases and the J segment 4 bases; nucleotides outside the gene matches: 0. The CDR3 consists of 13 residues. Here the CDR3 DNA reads TGTGCCACCAGTGATACAGGGGGCTATGGCTACACCTTC. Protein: CATSDTGGYGYTF.

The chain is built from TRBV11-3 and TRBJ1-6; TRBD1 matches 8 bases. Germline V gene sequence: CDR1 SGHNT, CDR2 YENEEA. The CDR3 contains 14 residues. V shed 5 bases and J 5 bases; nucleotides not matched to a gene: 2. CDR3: CASSVGQDNSPLHF. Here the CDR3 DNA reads TGTGCCAGCAGCGTGGGACAGGATAATTCACCCCTCCACTTT. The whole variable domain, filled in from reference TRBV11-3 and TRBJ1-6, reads EAGVVQSPRYKIIEKKQPVAFWCNPISGHNTLYWYLQNLGQGPELLIRYENEEAVDDSQLPKDRFSAERLKGVDSTLKIQPAELGDSAVYLCASSVGQDNSPLHFGNGTRLTVT.

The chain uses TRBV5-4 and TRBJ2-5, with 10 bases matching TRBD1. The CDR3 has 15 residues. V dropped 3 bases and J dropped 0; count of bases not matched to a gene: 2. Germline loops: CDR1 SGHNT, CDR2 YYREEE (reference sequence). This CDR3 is CASSSGQGYQETQYF. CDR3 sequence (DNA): TGTGCCAGCAGCTCGGGACAGGGGTACCAAGAGACCCAGTACTTC.

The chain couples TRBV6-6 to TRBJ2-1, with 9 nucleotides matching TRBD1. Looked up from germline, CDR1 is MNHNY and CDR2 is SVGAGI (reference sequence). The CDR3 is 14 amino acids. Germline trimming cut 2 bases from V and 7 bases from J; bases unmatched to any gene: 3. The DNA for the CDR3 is TGTGCCAGCAGTTACACACAGGGGGCAAATGAGCAGTTCTTC. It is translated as CASSYTQGANEQFF.

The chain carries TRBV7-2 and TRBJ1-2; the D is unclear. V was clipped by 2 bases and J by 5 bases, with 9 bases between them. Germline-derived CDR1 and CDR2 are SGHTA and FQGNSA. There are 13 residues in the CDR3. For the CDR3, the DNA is TGTGCCAGCAGCTTAAAAGGGAGTTATGGCTACACCTTC. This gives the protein CASSLKGSYGYTF.

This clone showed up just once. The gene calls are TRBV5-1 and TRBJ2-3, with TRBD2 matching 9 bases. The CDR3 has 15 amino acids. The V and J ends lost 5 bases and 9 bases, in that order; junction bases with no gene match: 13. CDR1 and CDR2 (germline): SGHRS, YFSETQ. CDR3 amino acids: CASSSSASGAGTQYF. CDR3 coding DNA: TGCGCCAGCAGTAGCTCGGCTAGCGGGGCAGGAACGCAGTATTTT.

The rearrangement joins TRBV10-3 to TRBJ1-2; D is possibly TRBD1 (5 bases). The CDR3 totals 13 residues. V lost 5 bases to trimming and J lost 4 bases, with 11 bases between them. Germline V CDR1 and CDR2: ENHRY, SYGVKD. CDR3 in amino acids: CAISLDRGYGYTF. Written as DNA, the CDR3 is TGTGCCATCAGTCTCGACAGAGGCTATGGCTACACCTTC.